This T cell receptor beta chain was recorded in a study of metastatic and nonmetastatic thyroid tumors. Looking at the study overall: Repertoires from malignant and benign thyroid patients were compared across blood and tumor or nodule tissue.

The CDR3 totals 14 residues. Germline values: CDR1 LNHDA, CDR2 SQIVND (reference sequence). The germline V and J ends were trimmed by 4 bases and 4 bases, with 13 bases remaining between them. Per the study methods: Variation in CDR3 across clinicopathological groups served as the basis for constructing a distant-metastasis classifier in papillary thyroid cancer. MiXCR was used by TCRdb to re-call the PCR reads. These V and J calls derive from TCRdb rather than the authors' analysis. The sample yields several thousand clones, roughly 35% seen once. Study-wide results and limits: In blood and tumor, TCR beta diversity was reportedly significantly higher in malignant thyroid tumors than in benign nodules.

To note about this clone: Its antigen is not known.

No patient received treatment before thyroid surgery. The chain employs TRBV19 and TRBJ1-2; D perhaps matches TRBD1 (6 bases). The sequenced sample consisted of tumor tissue. This clonotype was obtained from a female donor with papillary thyroid cancer or a benign thyroid nodule (not recorded which). Some clones in this sample may be carry-over from other donors' samples. CDR3 protein: CASSKQGSSYGYTF. The DNA of the CDR3 is TGTGCCAGTAGTAAACAGGGATCGAGCTATGGCTACACCTTC.